This T cell receptor beta chain was sequenced in a study of untreated major depressive disorder. A word on this clone: Its target is not known.

CDR3 length equals 12 residues. Losses at the gene ends were 5 bases for V and 16 bases for J; bases not matched to a gene: 10. Germline-derived CDR1 and CDR2 are MRHNA and SNTAGT. Broader study findings: Findings may not generalize because the study sample was small. Differences in TRBV25-01 and TRBV02-01 usage did not reach significance. Compared with controls, depressed patients showed more TRBV05-01 (Vbeta 5.1) usage in CD4+ T cells.

This table comes from immunoSEQ multiplex PCR, and its TCRdb copy is limited to in-frame clones, with some not included. The sample comprises 10,000 to 15,000 clones, over 90% of which are singletons, and approximately 0.82% rests with the top ten. The chain uses TRBV6-4 and TRBJ2-1; 8 positions agree with TRBD1. Sequencing was done on a sample of CD4+ T cells from PBMCs. The TCR comes from a man aged 25-40 years with major depressive disorder. The CDR3: CASSQTGTGFFF. The CDR3, as DNA: TGTGCCAGCAGTCAAACCGGGACAGGTTTCTTCTTC.